The TCR beta chain under discussion was sequenced for a study of blood T cell repertoires in COVID-19. CDR1 is ENHRY and CDR2 is SYGVKD in the germline V gene. The J segment lost 3 bases and the V segment lost 6 bases, leaving 8 bases of the junction unmatched. The CDR3 covers 15 residues. Measured with immunoSEQ multiplex PCR; TCRdb has only the in-frame clones, and not every one. Of 200,000 to 300,000 clones listed, over 80% are singletons. This receptor was identified in a woman aged 55-75 years with active or convalescent COVID-19. The sequencing input was peripheral blood. The chain joins TRBV10-3 to TRBJ2-7; 10 bases map to TRBD2. CDR3 DNA sequence: TGTGCCATCAGAGAGAGCGGGAGGGCTCACTACGAGCAGTACTTC. Translation gives CAIRESGRAHYEQYF.